Each of the 16 T cell receptor beta chains below was sequenced from the same sample in a study of identifying expanded T cells in peripheral blood. TCRdb's copy holds only in-frame clones and misses some; the assay was immunoSEQ multiplex PCR. The profile covers fewer than 85,000 clones, with 89% appearing a single time and approximately 2.8% taken by the ten largest. The sequencing sample was made of blood. The receptor set was obtained from a person aged 18-70 years in good health.

This clone was seen a handful of times. This chain links TRBV6-1 with TRBJ1-6; 9 bases match TRBD1. Germline V gene lookup returns CDR1 MNHNS and CDR2 SASEGT. The V and J ends lost 1 base and 8 bases, in that order; junction bases with no gene match: 12. The CDR3 is 18 amino acids. The CDR3 sequence: CASSEGRDRASPHSPLHF. Here the CDR3 DNA reads TGTGCCAGCAGTGAAGGCCGGGACAGGGCGTCCCCCCATTCACCCCTCCACTTT.

V gene TRBV19 combines with J gene TRBJ2-7; D possibly corresponds to TRBD1 (6 bases). The CDR3 covers 13 residues. Germline V lookup: CDR1 LNHDA, CDR2 SQIVND (reference sequence). The V end was cut by 3 bases, the J end by 4 bases, with 10 bases between. CDR3 residues: CASSIQGSYEQYF. The CDR3 DNA sequence: TGTGCCAGTAGTATCCAGGGGTCGTACGAGCAGTACTTC.

This rearrangement joins TRBV5-4 to TRBJ1-2, with D perhaps matching TRBD1 (6 bases). The germline CDR1 and CDR2 sequences are SGHNT and YYREEE (reference sequence). CDR3 length: 15 amino acids. The V gene lost 0 bases and the J gene lost 3 bases, with 12 bases spanning the gap. In nucleotides, the CDR3 is TGTGCCAGCAGCTTGGATTCCCAGGGGTACTATGGCTACACCTTC. This encodes CASSLDSQGYYGYTF.

The chain is built from TRBV7-2 and TRBJ2-7; no reliable D call. Per the germline V gene, CDR1 is SGHTA and CDR2 is FQGNSA. This CDR3 has 15 amino acids. Trimming took off 4 bases at V and 2 bases at J, with 15 bases between the two ends. The CDR3, as DNA: TGTGCCAGCAGCTCACTGACCAGGAGACCCTACGAGCAGTACTTC. Translating gives CASSSLTRRPYEQYF.

This rearrangement joins TRBV7-8 to TRBJ1-2; 7 nucleotides agree with TRBD1. This CDR3 is 17 amino acids long. The germline CDR1 and CDR2 sequences are SGHVS and FQNEAQ. The J segment lost 1 base and the V segment lost 0 bases, leaving 8 bases of the junction unmatched. The CDR3 loop is CASSLAYPGQNNYGYTF. The DNA of the CDR3 is TGTGCCAGCAGCTTAGCTTATCCGGGACAGAATAACTATGGCTACACCTTC.

The chain couples TRBV11-2 to TRBJ1-2, with D possibly matching TRBD1 (5 bases). From germline, CDR1 is SGHAT and CDR2 FQNNGV. The CDR3 loop spans 14 amino acids. V lost 3 bases and J 5 bases, leaving 13 bases between the germline ends. The CDR3 region has the DNA TGTGCCAGCAGCTTTACAGACGACAGTTATGGCTACACCTTC. Encoded protein: CASSFTDDSYGYTF.

V gene TRBV19 combines with J gene TRBJ2-5; 7 bases fit TRBD2. Germline CDR1 and CDR2: LNHDA and SQIVND (reference sequence). V shed 1 base, J shed 5 bases, and the junction held 4 bases outside the gene matches. This CDR3 comprises 14 residues. The CDR3 nucleotides read TGTGCCAGTAGTATAGGCAGGGAGGGGGAGACCCAGTACTTC. The encoded protein is CASSIGREGETQYF.

This clone was seen a handful of times. This chain links TRBV11-2 with TRBJ1-4, with D possibly being TRBD1 (5 bases). The CDR3 contains 13 residues. The germline V and J ends were trimmed by 5 bases and 4 bases, with 8 bases remaining between them. Germline CDR1 SGHAT, CDR2 FQNNGV. The CDR3 sequence is CASSQGFNEKLFF. The CDR3 DNA follows: TGTGCCAGCAGCCAGGGATTTAATGAAAAACTGTTTTTT.

V and J are TRBV4-1 and TRBJ2-5; 10 positions agree with TRBD1. The closer fit of TRBJ2-7 to the DNA end suggests the J call may be wrong. Looked up from germline, CDR1 is MGHRA and CDR2 is YSYEKL. The CDR3 length is 18 residues. The CDR3 loop is CASSQDTSTGGIGYEQYF. CDR3 sequence (DNA): TGCGCCAGCAGCCAAGATACCTCGACAGGGGGCATTGGATACGAGCAGTACTTC.

The chain employs TRBV2 and TRBJ2-7, with D hard to call. Per germline, CDR1 SNHLY and CDR2 FYNNEI. Trimming removed 8 bases at V and 6 bases at J, with 11 bases between. This CDR3 region has 11 residues. Written as DNA, the CDR3 is TGTGCCAGCGTAATGACGGGCGAGCAGTACTTC. Translation gives CASVMTGEQYF.

The CDR3 DNA is TGTGCCATCAGTGAGTGGGCAGGGGAATACAATGAGCAGTTCTTC. This gives the protein CAISEWAGEYNEQFF. The chain carries TRBV10-3 and TRBJ2-1, with a possible D match to TRBD1 (6 bases). The CDR3 contains 15 residues. Germline CDR1 is ENHRY and CDR2 is SYGVKD. V dropped 1 base and J dropped 4 bases, with 11 bases sitting between them.

The chain is built from TRBV18 and TRBJ2-5; 7 nucleotides match TRBD1. Trimming took 5 bases from V and 5 from J; bases not matched to a gene: 2. This CDR3 contains 12 residues. Germline lookup yields CDR1 KGHSH and CDR2 LQKENI. CDR3 residues: CASSGQVETQYF. In nucleotides, the CDR3 is TGTGCCAGCTCAGGACAGGTGGAGACCCAGTACTTC.

The chain has TRBV19 and TRBJ2-2; 7 nucleotides agree with TRBD1. The ends lost 8 bases at V and 6 bases at J; junction bases unmatched: 9. Germline CDR1 LNHDA, CDR2 SQIVND (reference sequence). CDR3 length: 14 amino acids. CDR3 DNA: TGTGCCAGTGAGACAGGGATTGCTTCCGGGGAGCTGTTTTTT. Translation: CASETGIASGELFF.

This clone was counted once. The V gene is TRBV28, the J gene TRBJ2-7; D is undetermined. The germline V gene has CDR1 MDHEN and CDR2 SYDVKM. This CDR3 spans 13 amino acids. Trimming removed 6 bases at V and 5 bases at J, with 14 bases between. The CDR3 DNA reads as TGTGCCAGCAGCTCCTCCCCTAGGAACGAGCAGTACTTC. Protein product: CASSSSPRNEQYF.

The rearrangement links TRBV2 to TRBJ1-4; a weak D match, TRBD1 (5 bases). CDR3 length: 17 residues. The V gene's germline CDR1 is SNHLY and CDR2 FYNNEI. Deletions cut 6 bases from V and 1 base from J, with 18 bases between. CDR3 DNA: TGTGCCAGCAGCTCGGGGCAATGGACCCTAACTAATGAAAAACTGTTTTTT. Protein: CASSSGQWTLTNEKLFF. Full variable domain (remainder filled in from reference TRBV2 and TRBJ1-4): EPEVTQTPSHQVTQMGQEVILRCVPISNHLYFYWYRQILGQKVEFLVSFYNNEISEKSEIFDDQFSVERPDGSNFTLKIRSTKLEDSAMYFCASSSGQWTLTNEKLFFGSGTQLSVL.

This sequence joins TRBV4-3 and TRBJ1-4; unclear D gene. Looked up from germline, CDR1 is LGHNA and CDR2 is YSLEER. The V end was cut by 4 bases, the J end by 3 bases, with 6 bases between. The CDR3 is made up of 13 amino acids. CDR3 region: CASSPRANEKLFF. CDR3 in DNA: TGCGCCAGCAGCCCACGGGCTAATGAAAAACTGTTTTTT.